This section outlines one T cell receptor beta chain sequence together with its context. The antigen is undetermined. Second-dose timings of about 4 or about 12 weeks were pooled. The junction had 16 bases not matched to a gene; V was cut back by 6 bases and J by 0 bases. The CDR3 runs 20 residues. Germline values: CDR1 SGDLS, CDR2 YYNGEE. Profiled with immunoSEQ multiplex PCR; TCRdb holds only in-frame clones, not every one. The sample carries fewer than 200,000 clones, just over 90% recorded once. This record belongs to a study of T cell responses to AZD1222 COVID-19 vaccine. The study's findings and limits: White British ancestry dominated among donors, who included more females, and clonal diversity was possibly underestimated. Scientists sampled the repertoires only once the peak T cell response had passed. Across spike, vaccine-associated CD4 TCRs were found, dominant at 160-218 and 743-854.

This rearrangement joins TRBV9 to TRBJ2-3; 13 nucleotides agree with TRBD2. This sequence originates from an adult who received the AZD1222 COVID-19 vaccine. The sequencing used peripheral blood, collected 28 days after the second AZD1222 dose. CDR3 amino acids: CASTKGLGLAGKISTDTQYF. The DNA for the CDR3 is TGTGCCAGCACCAAGGGGCTGGGACTAGCGGGAAAAATCAGCACAGATACGCAGTATTTT.